This T cell receptor beta chain is drawn from a study of T cells in severe cutaneous drug reactions. About the research overall: RegiSCAR criteria gave all enrolled patients a probable or definite SJS/TEN or DRESS diagnosis. Overall study results and limits: One public TCRbeta CDR3 appeared in all seven blister samples, averaging roughly 14%. In carbamazepine-induced Stevens-Johnson syndrome or toxic epidermal necrolysis, TRBV12-4 averaged about 32% in blister cells and 4.5% to 5% in PBMC.

Germline V gives CDR1 DFQATT, CDR2 SNEGSKA (reference sequence). CDR3 length: 17 residues. The donors had carbamazepine-induced Stevens-Johnson syndrome or toxic epidermal necrolysis. A word on this clonotype: Its antigen is undetermined.

The iRepertoire multiplex PCR system with TCR subtype-specific primers built both bulk and single-cell libraries. TCRdb reprocessed the multiplex PCR reads and stores each CDR3 protein as one record, lacking DNA. The data include about 9,600 distinct CDR3 sequences; the top ten clones carry 21%. The chain has TRBV20-1 and TRBJ2-4; TCRdb proposes TRBD2, but this gene call is untestable without DNA. Input material: cells from a skin blister. The clonotype was recovered from a human donor with Stevens-Johnson syndrome, a severe cutaneous drug reaction. The CDR3 loop is CSASRPGTSGAKNIQYF.